This section outlines one T cell receptor beta chain sequence together with its context. Its antigen is not yet known. The junction does not match germline at one end; this may be a read error. From its cysteine to its phenylalanine, the CDR3 spans 13 amino acids. CDR3 DNA only is kept here, 39 bases in frame from base 1. Taken from the germline V gene, the CDR1 and CDR2 loops are ENHRY and SYGVKD. This specimen comes from a study of neurological immune-mediated disorders (dated by TCRdb to the late 2010s). Background on the whole study: The study compared peripheral blood TCR-beta repertoires of HTLV-I-associated myelopathy (HAM/TSP) patients, multiple sclerosis patients and healthy controls using UMI-based sequencing. The cohort was made up of about 65 subjects, consisting of about 14 HAM/TSP patients, roughly 35 multiple sclerosis patients and about 20 healthy controls. The 95 to 110 TCR-beta libraries covered PBMC samples along with longitudinal samples, technical triplicates, and paired sorted CD4+ and CD8+ T-cell subsets. The full study reports these points: No identical CDR3 amino acid sequences were found to be shared among expanded clones across subjects, suggesting that TCR-beta repertoires were private in all groups. TCR clonal expansion was greatest in HAM/TSP patients and smallest in MS patients, who ranked below even healthy controls.

The healthy controls were volunteers from a blood bank in Maryland, USA. Unsorted PBMC libraries were generated from 2 million PBMCs stored in RNAlater at -80 °C until RNA extraction. Peripheral blood was subjected to Ficoll-Hypaque density gradient centrifugation to isolate PBMCs, which were then cryopreserved in liquid nitrogen. cDNA synthesis used template-switch 5'RACE with a primer carrying a 10-nucleotide random unique molecular identifier tagging each TCR transcript. Over 170 million TCR-beta sequences, covering 15-18 subjects, were produced in each sequencing run. Total RNA was extracted with the RNeasy kit. Using the KAPA Real-time Library Amplification kit, TCR-beta VDJ regions were amplified with primers for the TCR constant region and the 5'RACE anchor. Sample indexes and Illumina adaptors were added in a first PCR, after which library yield was increased in a second PCR. After Ampure bead purification, the roughly 650 bp TCR product was size-selected on a 2% E-gel SizeSelection system. Library quality was checked on a Bioanalyzer, concentration was measured with Qubit, and libraries were quantified with the Kapa Library Quantification kit before pooling. Libraries were sequenced paired-end 2 x 150 bp on an Illumina HiSeq 2500. To increase sequence diversity, roughly 24-31% phiX was spiked into each library pool. Processing in the source paper ran as follows. Quality-filtered reads were processed with the UMI-based MiGEC pipeline, and over 75% of raw TCR sequences were removed by the MiGEC pipeline during error correction. VDJ genes were aligned to IMGT germline references, and each clonotype was defined by a unique CDR3 amino acid sequence together with V-J genes. Clonal expansion, Shannon diversity and CDR3 relatedness (CalcPairwiseDistances, ClusterSamples) were evaluated with VDJtools, and phylogenetic trees were built with CLCbio workbench. Clones with at least 8 unique UMIs were defined as expanded, with this threshold being based on coefficient-of-variation modelling across technical triplicates. TCRdb ran its own pipeline on the public reads, namely fastp trimming at Q25 and MiXCR clone calling, and kept in-frame beta chains. Entries that share a CDR3 protein sequence are merged under the most common genes and DNA. TCRdb, not the original authors, processed these V and J calls. The sample table contains under 45,000 distinct CDR3 sequences; only one count was recorded for 12% of them. Roughly 1.2% of the sample goes to the ten largest clones.

The chain employs TRBV10-3 and TRBJ2-5; the D gene cannot be resolved reliably. The material sequenced was PBMCs. The TCR was taken from a female donor in good health. For the CDR3, the sequence is CVISESALETQYF. DNA sequence: TGTGTCATCAGTGAGTCCGCCTTAGAGACCCAGTACTTC.